The rows below give T cell receptor beta chains drawn from one sample of a study of shared clonotypes between healthy human individuals. Some clones are missing from TCRdb's copy, which holds only in-frame ones; the method was immunoSEQ multiplex PCR. This sample yields about 460,000 clones, of which around 77% are seen a single time; approximately 12% belongs to the top ten. Sequencing was carried out using PBMCs. The receptors were gathered from a woman aged 40 to 49 in good health. Some clones in this sample may be carry-over from other donors' samples. Both conserved end residues are part of each CDR3. A D gene is named only where the DNA matches it firmly. Part of the rows lack a size; the others show once, few, many or a class for expanded clones.

TGTGCCAGCAGCCCAGTCCGGACAAACTATGGCTACACCTTC	CASSPVRTNYGYTF	NA	TRBJ1-2	TRBV28	NA
TGTGCCATCAGTGAGTCAGGGATGACTAATGAAAAACTGTTTTTT	CAISESGMTNEKLFF	NA	TRBJ1-4	TRBV10-3	NA
TGTGCCAGCAGCCTGAACACAGGGTCCGGGGAGCTGCTTTTT	CASSLNTGSGELLF	NA	TRBJ2-2	TRBV11-3	NA
TGTGCCAGCAGCTTATTCGGGACTAGCGGGAGGGCCGCAGAGCAGTTCTTC	CASSLFGTSGRAAEQFF	NA	TRBJ2-1	TRBV11-1	TRBD2
TGTGCCAGCAGTGAAGGACAGGGTTCGACAGATACGCAGTATTTT	CASSEGQGSTDTQYF	NA	TRBJ2-3	TRBV6-4	TRBD1
TGTGCCAGCAGTTACTTGACAGGGGGGACCGGGGAGCTGTTTTTT	CASSYLTGGTGELFF	NA	TRBJ2-2	TRBV6-5	TRBD1
TGTGCCAGCAGCTTGGAGGCTAGCGGGAGCCGGGAGCAGTACTTC	CASSLEASGSREQYF	NA	TRBJ2-7	TRBV5-4	TRBD2
TGTGCCAGCAGTTTATACGGGGGATCCTACGAGCAGTACTTC	CASSLYGGSYEQYF	NA	TRBJ2-7	TRBV28	NA
TGCGCCAGCAGCCTATACACACAGGGCTCGAACACTGAAGCTTTCTTT	CASSLYTQGSNTEAFF	NA	TRBJ1-1	TRBV5-1	NA
TGTGCCAGCAGTCCCGAGGGGGGGGAAGCTTTCTTT	CASSPEGGEAFF	once	TRBJ1-1	TRBV6-6	NA
TGCGCCAGCAGCCATGTCACGGAGGGAACAGATACGCAGTATTTT	CASSHVTEGTDTQYF	NA	TRBJ2-3	TRBV5-1	NA
TGTGCCAGCAGTAATAGCGTAATGGACCAATACGAGCAGTACTTC	CASSNSVMDQYEQYF	NA	TRBJ2-7	TRBV2	NA
TGTGCCAGCAGTTTACCCATGGACAGGGGGCTTCAGCCCCAGCATTTT	CASSLPMDRGLQPQHF	NA	TRBJ1-5	TRBV27	TRBD1
TGTGCCAGCAGCTTGACTAGCGGGAGGGCCGTAAAGGAAACCGGGGAGCTGTTTTTT	CASSLTSGRAVKETGELFF	once	TRBJ2-2	TRBV12-1	NA